A single sample is the source of the 9 T cell receptor beta chains below, sequenced in a study of early T cells in non-severe SARS-CoV-2 infection. TCRdb recomputed calls from the 5' RACE reads with MiXCR, one row per CDR3 protein. The sample consists of about 80,000 distinct CDR3 sequences, over 10% of them appearing once. The sample taken for sequencing was whole blood. These receptor sequences come from an adult who was a healthcare worker with PCR-confirmed SARS-CoV-2 infection or an uninfected control (not recorded which).

This clonotype was counted at least ten times. This chain joins TRBV3-1 and TRBJ2-4; D ambiguous. The ends were cut back, 4 bases at V and 0 bases at J, with 7 bases in the middle. There are 14 residues in the CDR3. CDR1 and CDR2 (germline): LGHDT, YNNKEL (reference sequence). CDR3 region: CASSRTIAKNIQYF. In DNA, the CDR3 is TGTGCCAGCAGCCGCACCATAGCCAAAAACATTCAGTACTTC. Drawing the rest from reference TRBV3-1 and TRBJ2-4, the complete variable domain is DTAVSQTPKYLVTQMGNDKSIKCEQNLGHDTMYWYKQDSKKFLKIMFSYNNKELIINETVPNRFSPKSPDKAHLNLHINSLELGDSAVYFCASSRTIAKNIQYFGAGTRLSVL.

This clonotype occurred many times. The chain links TRBV7-8 to TRBJ2-3; 10 bases map to TRBD1. The CDR3 spans 15 residues. V lost 0 bases, J lost 4 bases, and 1 base stayed unmatched. The germline CDR1 and CDR2 sequences are SGHVS and FQNEAQ. CDR3 sequence reads: CASSLATGGADTQYF. In nucleotides, the CDR3 is TGTGCCAGCAGCTTAGCGACAGGGGGCGCAGATACGCAGTATTTT.

This clonotype was observed a handful of times. CDR3 residues: CAIRTGTDTQYF. The DNA for the CDR3 is TGTGCCATCAGAACAGGCACAGATACGCAGTATTTT. The V gene is TRBV10-3, the J gene TRBJ2-3, with D hard to call. V was pared by 6 bases and J by 1 base, with 5 bases between. CDR1 is ENHRY, CDR2 SYGVKD, per germline. The CDR3 extends over 12 amino acids.

The rearrangement uses TRBV7-6 and TRBJ2-2; either TRBD1 or TRBD2 may supply D (5 bases each). The CDR3 length is 16 residues. Trimming removed 5 bases from V and 2 bases from J, with 15 bases in between. Germline CDR1 reads SGHVS; CDR2 reads FNYEAQ. CDR3 nucleotide sequence: TGTGCCAGCAGCCGCACAGCCGGGGCCAACACCGGGGAGCTGTTTTTT. It translates to CASSRTAGANTGELFF.

The sample holds many counts of this clonotype. The CDR3: CASSRLTGGYGYTF. DNA for the CDR3: TGTGCCAGCAGCCGGCTAACAGGGGGCTATGGCTACACCTTC. V usage is TRBV6-5 and J usage is TRBJ1-2, with 8 bases aligning to TRBD1. This CDR3 is 14 amino acids long. In germline, CDR1 is MNHEY, CDR2 SVGAGI. Germline trimming cut 6 bases from V and 4 bases from J; bases unmatched to any gene: 7.

This clonotype occurred many times. This rearrangement joins TRBV20-1 to TRBJ2-3, with D possibly being TRBD1 (5 bases). CDR3 size: 13 residues. Germline lookup yields CDR1 DFQATT and CDR2 SNEGSKA (reference sequence). The V end was cut by 5 bases, the J end by 4 bases, with 13 bases between. The CDR3, as DNA: TGCAGTGCTTTTGACAGCTTGGCAGATACGCAGTATTTT. Translation: CSAFDSLADTQYF.

This clonotype was seen many times. The rearrangement uses TRBV19 and TRBJ2-2, with 10 bases fitting TRBD2. Trimming cost V 6 bases and J 3 bases; bases outside gene matches: 4. The CDR3 is 15 amino acids. Germline-derived CDR1 and CDR2 are LNHDA and SQIVND (reference sequence). The CDR3 reads CASRLAGGHTGELFF. Written as DNA, the CDR3 is TGTGCCAGTAGGTTAGCGGGAGGCCACACCGGGGAGCTGTTTTTT.

This clonotype was detected many times. V is TRBV7-3 and J is TRBJ2-3; unclear D gene. This CDR3 spans 14 amino acids. Per germline, CDR1 SGHTA and CDR2 FQGTGA. Between the trimmed V and J ends, which lost 0 bases and 0 bases, there was a span of 4 bases. The CDR3 DNA reads as TGTGCCAGCAGCTTAACCGACAGCACAGATACGCAGTATTTT. It codes for CASSLTDSTDTQYF.

In its sample, this clonotype was seen many times. This sequence joins TRBV28 and TRBJ2-7, with D unclear. Germline values: CDR1 MDHEN, CDR2 SYDVKM. There are 12 residues in the CDR3. The germline V and J ends were trimmed by 1 base and 4 bases, with 5 bases remaining between them. The chain's CDR3 is CASSLSWYEQYF. DNA of the CDR3: TGTGCCAGCAGTTTATCATGGTACGAGCAGTACTTC.